Listed here is a single T cell receptor beta chain. This sample is part of a study of T-cell reconstitution after alpha-beta-depleted transplantation in children. Per the germline V gene, CDR1 is KGHDR and CDR2 is SFDVKD. This CDR3 has 16 amino acids. V shed 1 base and J shed 0 bases, with 10 bases lying between them. Preparation of the TCRbeta library involved a method that used unique molecular identifiers. TCRdb re-called the PCR reads through MiXCR, storing one row per CDR3 protein. The repertoire holds fewer than 550,000 distinct CDR3 sequences, with 10% to 12% as singletons. The sequencing used PBMCs, mostly from graft donor cells, collected 180 days after TCRalphabeta/CD19-depleted stem cell transplant. The sequence derives from a female patient aged 2 to 10 who had a stem cell transplant for aplastic anemia, so the T cells may come from the graft donor. The rearrangement uses TRBV24-1 and TRBJ2-3; D remains ambiguous. Here the CDR3 reads CATSDFPALSTDTQYF. As DNA, the CDR3 is TGTGCCACCAGTGATTTTCCGGCTCTTAGCACAGATACGCAGTATTTT.